Listed here is a single T cell receptor beta chain. Its antigen is undetermined. TCRdb's table, derived via immunoSEQ multiplex PCR, lists solely in-frame clones and lacks some. The profile shows about 2.1 million clones, roughly 91% of them singletons. Germline CDR1 and CDR2: MNHEY and SMNVEV (reference sequence). The V end was cut by 1 base, the J end by 0 bases, with 18 bases between. The CDR3 has 18 amino acids. CD8 cells regarded as naive lacked CD45RO, were positively chosen for CCR7, and omitted terminally differentiated effector memory CD45RA+ cells. This entry comes from a study of shared clonotypes between healthy human individuals. Study information: The study used three CD4 naive, three CD4 memory, two CD8 naive and one CD8 memory plate per donor.

General study results and limits: Generation probability values for non-shared clonotypes were lower than those for clonotypes shared by all four donors.

The chain uses TRBV27 and TRBJ1-1; D is possibly TRBD1 (6 bases). The source is a man in his late teens or twenties in good health. Some clones in this sample may be carry-over from other donors' samples. The sample comprised naive CD8+ T cells from PBMCs. The CDR3 here is CASSLLGAKGPMNTEAFF. CDR3 DNA: TGTGCCAGCAGTTTATTGGGGGCGAAAGGTCCCATGAACACTGAAGCTTTCTTT.